Following are 30 T cell receptor beta chains from one sample sequenced in a study of cytomegalovirus exposure and HLA in healthy donors. PCR primers comprised 60 Vbeta and 13 Jbeta primers. TCRdb's table, derived via immunoSEQ multiplex PCR, lists solely in-frame clones and lacks some. In the table there are 60,000 to 75,000 clones, 65% to 80% of which are singletons. Sequenced sample: PBMCs. The source of these receptors is a woman aged 25 to 39 in good health and CMV-seronegative.

The V call is TRBV15, the J call TRBJ1-3, with 7 bases that match TRBD1. Looked up from germline, CDR1 is LNHNV and CDR2 is YYDKDF (reference sequence). The CDR3 is made up of 14 amino acids. V lost 8 bases, J lost 2 bases, and 6 bases stayed unmatched. The CDR3 region is CATQTDRAGNTIYF. The DNA for the CDR3 is TGTGCCACCCAGACCGACAGGGCTGGAAACACCATATATTTT. The variable domain in full, completed from reference TRBV15 and TRBJ1-3, reads DAMVIQNPRYQVTQFGKPVTLSCSQTLNHNVMYWYQQKSSQAPKLLFHYYDKDFNNEADTPDNFQSRRPNTSFCFLDIRSPGLGDTAMYLCATQTDRAGNTIYFGEGSWLTVV.

This clone was seen only once. This sequence joins TRBV4-1 and TRBJ1-1; 8 nucleotides line up with TRBD1. V was clipped by 2 bases and J by 1 base; unmatched bases: 6. Germline V gene lookup returns CDR1 MGHRA and CDR2 YSYEKL. The CDR3 is 16 amino acids. The CDR3 sequence: CASSQPRTGSNTEAFF. CDR3 coding DNA: TGCGCCAGCAGCCAACCTCGGACAGGGTCGAACACTGAAGCTTTCTTT.

The V gene is TRBV9, the J gene TRBJ2-3; 8 bases match TRBD2. From germline, CDR1 is SGDLS and CDR2 YYNGEE. The CDR3 is made up of 14 amino acids. Trimming at V came to 4 bases and at J to 5 bases, leaving 6 bases not matched to a gene. The CDR3 here is CASSSGGQGDTQYF. For the CDR3, the DNA is TGTGCCAGCAGCTCGGGGGGGCAGGGAGATACGCAGTATTTT. Full variable domain (rest looked up from reference TRBV9 and TRBJ2-3): DSGVTQTPKHLITATGQRVTLRCSPRSGDLSVYWYQQSLDQGLQFLIQYYNGEERAKGNILERFSAQQFPDLHSELNLSSLELGDSALYFCASSSGGQGDTQYFGPGTRLTVL.

With regard to this clone: Other DNA sequences in this specimen translate into the identical CDR3. This chain connects TRBV7-9 to TRBJ1-1; no firm D call. CDR3 size: 13 residues. Germline CDR1 SEHNR, CDR2 FQNEAQ (reference sequence). Trimming cost V 1 base and J 3 bases, with 6 bases left between them. The CDR3, as DNA: TGTGCCAGCAGCTTAGGACTGGACACTGAAGCTTTCTTT. It is translated as CASSLGLDTEAFF.

Here the CDR3 reads CASSPRDRPNTEAFF. CDR3 nucleotides: TGTGCCAGCTCACCCCGGGACAGACCAAACACTGAAGCTTTCTTT. The chain carries TRBV18 and TRBJ1-1, with 7 bases lining up with TRBD1. After removal of 3 bases from V and 2 bases from J, the junction contained 6 bases not matched to a gene. The CDR3 has 15 residues. Per germline, CDR1 KGHSH and CDR2 LQKENI.

This clone was found once. This chain connects TRBV5-1 to TRBJ2-5; D unresolved. Trimming removed 3 bases at V and 2 bases at J, with 2 bases between. This CDR3 is built from 11 residues. The germline gives CDR1 SGHRS, CDR2 YFSETQ. The CDR3 sequence: CASSSQETQYF. Here the CDR3 DNA reads TGCGCCAGCAGCTCACAAGAGACCCAGTACTTC.

V gene TRBV4-1 combines with J gene TRBJ1-5, with no clear D. V shed 0 bases and J shed 4 bases, with 10 bases lying between them. This CDR3 comprises 15 residues. The germline V gene encodes CDR1 MGHRA and CDR2 YSYEKL. The CDR3 sequence: CASSQEARLNQPQHF. DNA for the CDR3: TGCGCCAGCAGCCAAGAAGCCCGTCTGAATCAGCCCCAGCATTTT.

The chain carries TRBV4-3 and TRBJ1-3; D call uncertain. Looked up from germline, CDR1 is LGHNA and CDR2 is YSLEER. CDR3 length equals 14 residues. Trimming took 1 base from V and 0 from J, leaving 4 bases between them. CDR3 nucleotide sequence: TGCGCCAGCAGCCAAGTATCCTCTGGAAACACCATATATTTT. It is translated as CASSQVSSGNTIYF.

The genes are TRBV14 and TRBJ1-1; D is undetermined. The V and J ends lost 5 bases and 1 base respectively, with 11 bases between them. CDR1 is SGHDN, CDR2 FVKESK, per germline. There are 14 residues in the CDR3. CDR3 region: CASSYRDWNTEAFF. CDR3 bases: TGTGCCAGCAGCTACCGCGATTGGAACACTGAAGCTTTCTTT.

The chain links TRBV28 to TRBJ1-1; the D gene is possibly TRBD1 (5 bases). This CDR3 is 15 amino acids long. V gave up 5 bases and J gave up 2 bases, with 15 bases separating them. From germline, CDR1 is MDHEN and CDR2 SYDVKM. CDR3 sequence: CASSPRRGDNTEAFF. Here the CDR3 DNA reads TGTGCCAGCAGTCCCAGACGGGGGGATAACACTGAAGCTTTCTTT. Complete variable domain (other parts from reference TRBV28 and TRBJ1-1): DVKVTQSSRYLVKRTGEKVFLECVQDMDHENMFWYRQDPGLGLRLIYFSYDVKMKEKGDIPEGYSVSREKKERFSLILESASTNQTSMYLCASSPRRGDNTEAFFGQGTRLTVV.

The gene calls are TRBV5-4 and TRBJ2-2, with a tentative D call TRBD2 (5 bases). The V and J ends lost 1 base and 4 bases respectively, with 11 bases between them. Germline V lookup: CDR1 SGHNT, CDR2 YYREEE (reference sequence). The CDR3 totals 15 residues. CDR3 bases: TGTGCCAGCAGCTTGAGACGGGGATCCACCGGGGAGCTGTTTTTT. It translates to CASSLRRGSTGELFF.

The chain employs TRBV29-1 and TRBJ2-1; tentatively, D is TRBD2 (5 bases). This CDR3 has 15 amino acids. Per the germline V gene, CDR1 is SQVTM and CDR2 is ANQGSEA. Trimming took 3 bases from V and 8 from J, leaving 20 bases between them. The CDR3 here is CSVEVLVAGADEQFF. In DNA form, the CDR3 reads TGCAGCGTTGAGGTTCTAGTTGCGGGCGCGGATGAGCAGTTCTTC.

DNA of the CDR3: TGTGCCAGCAGCCCGACCGGGACAGGGTCCGATGGCTACACCTTC. This translates into CASSPTGTGSDGYTF. The V gene is TRBV7-9, the J gene TRBJ1-2; 9 bases line up with TRBD1. CDR3 length equals 15 residues. In germline, CDR1 is SEHNR, CDR2 FQNEAQ (reference sequence). The J segment lost 6 bases and the V segment lost 5 bases, leaving 10 bases of the junction unmatched.

The rearrangement joins TRBV5-1 to TRBJ2-3; 10 bases match TRBD2. Germline loops: CDR1 SGHRS, CDR2 YFSETQ. Unmatched junction bases numbered 10, after V lost 1 base and J lost 8 bases. The CDR3 spans 16 residues. The chain's CDR3 is CASSLSGTSVQGTQYF. CDR3 DNA sequence: TGCGCCAGCAGCTTGTCCGGGACTAGCGTTCAGGGTACGCAGTATTTT.

V gene TRBV14 combines with J gene TRBJ1-2; 7 nucleotides match TRBD1. CDR1 and CDR2 from the germline V gene are SGHDN and FVKESK. This CDR3 is built from 20 residues. The trim removed 3 bases at V and 2 bases at J, leaving 21 bases unmatched. CDR3 sequence: CASSHPRLRDSGMVNYGYTF. The CDR3 DNA reads TGTGCCAGCAGCCACCCACGGCTACGGGACAGTGGTATGGTAAACTATGGCTACACCTTC.

V usage is TRBV18 and J usage is TRBJ2-1, with 12 bases lining up with TRBD2. Germline CDR1 and CDR2: KGHSH and LQKENI. The CDR3 loop spans 15 amino acids. After removal of 5 bases from V and 7 bases from J, the junction contained 6 bases not matched to a gene. The CDR3 region is CASSSLAGGRNEQFF. CDR3 coding DNA: TGTGCCAGCTCATCCCTAGCGGGAGGGAGGAATGAGCAGTTCTTC.

Written as DNA, the CDR3 is TGTGCCAGCAGTGAACCGGACAGTTCTGGAAACACCATATATTTT. Its translation: CASSEPDSSGNTIYF. This chain connects TRBV6-1 to TRBJ1-3; possible D gene TRBD1, 6 bases. CDR1 MNHNS and CDR2 SASEGT come from the germline V gene. Trimming left V 2 bases short and J 1 base short, with 9 bases between. This CDR3 contains 15 residues.

The V call is TRBV18, the J call TRBJ2-5; 11 nucleotides match TRBD2. V gave up 3 bases and J gave up 4 bases; unmatched junction bases: 1. CDR1 and CDR2 from the germline V gene are KGHSH and LQKENI. This CDR3 region has 14 residues. For the CDR3, the DNA is TGTGCCAGCTCACCGACTAGCGGGGTAGAGACCCAGTACTTC. This encodes CASSPTSGVETQYF.

The V call is TRBV18, the J call TRBJ1-5, with D maybe TRBD1 (6 bases). The ends were cut back, 3 bases at V and 2 bases at J, with 11 bases in the middle. This CDR3 has 15 amino acids. CDR1 KGHSH and CDR2 LQKENI come from the germline V gene. The CDR3 protein is CASSPETGRNQPQHF. The CDR3 DNA is TGTGCCAGCTCACCTGAGACAGGCCGCAATCAGCCCCAGCATTTT. Drawing the rest from reference TRBV18 and TRBJ1-5, the complete variable domain is NAGVMQNPRHLVRRRGQEARLRCSPMKGHSHVYWYRQLPEEGLKFMVYLQKENIIDESGMPKERFSAEFPKEGPSILRIQQVVRGDSAAYFCASSPETGRNQPQHFGDGTRLSIL.

The chain employs TRBV19 and TRBJ2-3, with 8 positions matching TRBD1. V dropped 8 bases and J dropped 6; count of bases not matched to a gene: 7. Per germline, CDR1 LNHDA and CDR2 SQIVND (reference sequence). The CDR3 has 13 residues. The CDR3 here is CASSDRGVDTQYF. The CDR3 DNA sequence: TGTGCCAGTTCTGACAGGGGTGTGGATACGCAGTATTTT.

The chain couples TRBV29-1 to TRBJ1-2; 7 bases align to TRBD1. The CDR3 contains 13 residues. Germline lookup yields CDR1 SQVTM and CDR2 ANQGSEA. J gave up 11 bases and V 0 bases, and 9 bases lay outside the gene matches. DNA for the CDR3: TGCAGCGTTGAAGATACGAGGGGGCCGAGATACACCTTC. Translated, it gives CSVEDTRGPRYTF.

The table lists this clone with a count of one. The chain links TRBV19 to TRBJ2-5; TRBD1 agrees at 8 bases. CDR3 length: 14 residues. CDR1 LNHDA and CDR2 SQIVND come from the germline V gene (reference sequence). Losses at the gene ends were 3 bases for V and 5 bases for J; bases not matched to a gene: 5. CDR3 region: CASSMTGAVETQYF. The CDR3 DNA reads as TGTGCCAGTAGTATGACAGGGGCCGTCGAGACCCAGTACTTC.

The chain employs TRBV25-1 and TRBJ2-1, with 12 bases identical to TRBD2. Trimming took 2 bases from V and 8 from J; bases not matched to a gene: 7. The CDR3 is 16 amino acids. CDR1 MGHDK and CDR2 SYGVNS come from the germline V gene. For the CDR3, the DNA is TGTGCCAGCAGTGAAACTAGCGGGAGGCGTTTGGATGAGCAGTTCTTC. It specifies CASSETSGRRLDEQFF. Supplemented by reference TRBV25-1 and TRBJ2-1, the full variable domain reads EADIYQTPRYLVIGTGKKITLECSQTMGHDKMYWYQQDPGMELHLIHYSYGVNSTEKGDLSSESTVSRIRTEHFPLTLESARPSHTSQYLCASSETSGRRLDEQFFGPGTRLTVL.

V is TRBV7-9 and J is TRBJ1-2; D perhaps matches TRBD1 (5 bases). With 2 bases removed from V and 3 bases from J, the gap between germline ends came to 7 bases. Germline V gives CDR1 SEHNR, CDR2 FQNEAQ (reference sequence). This CDR3 is built from 13 residues. The CDR3 DNA is TGTGCCAGCAGCTTACAGGGTGACTATGGCTACACCTTC. Protein: CASSLQGDYGYTF. Looking up the rest from reference TRBV7-9 and TRBJ1-2 gives the full variable domain: DTGVSQNPRHKITKRGQNVTFRCDPISEHNRLYWYRQTLGQGPEFLTYFQNEAQLEKSRLLSDRFSAERPKGSFSTLEIQRTEQGDSAMYLCASSLQGDYGYTFGSGTRLTVV.

This chain connects TRBV19 to TRBJ2-3; 9 nucleotides line up with TRBD1. Looked up from germline, CDR1 is LNHDA and CDR2 is SQIVND (reference sequence). Trimming at V came to 1 base and at J to 4 bases, leaving 9 bases not matched to a gene. This CDR3 has 17 amino acids. CDR3 sequence reads: CASSIGIDRGSADTQYF. The CDR3 DNA reads TGTGCCAGTAGTATAGGTATCGACAGGGGGTCTGCAGATACGCAGTATTTT.

J is TRBJ1-1 and V is TRBV5-8; a weak D match, TRBD1 (5 bases). Germline V CDR1 and CDR2: SGHTS, YDEGEE. This CDR3 spans 13 amino acids. V gave up 4 bases and J gave up 5 bases, with 12 bases separating them. The CDR3 coding sequence is TGTGCCAGCAGCCTAATTGGGGGGACTGAAGCTTTCTTT. This gives the protein CASSLIGGTEAFF.

The genes are TRBV5-1 and TRBJ1-1, with unresolved D. V was cut by 4 bases and J by 4 bases, with 14 bases left in between. Germline V lookup: CDR1 SGHRS, CDR2 YFSETQ. This CDR3 contains 14 residues. CDR3 sequence (DNA): TGCGCCAGCAGCCCGGAACAGTTTCGCACTGAAGCTTTCTTT. Protein: CASSPEQFRTEAFF.

The chain has TRBV5-1 and TRBJ2-1; weak D call: TRBD1 (6 bases). V shed 3 bases and J shed 6 bases, with 13 bases lying between them. The germline gives CDR1 SGHRS, CDR2 YFSETQ. This CDR3 is 14 amino acids long. CDR3 bases: TGCGCCAGCAGCTGGGGGCCGCTGAGCAATGAGCAGTTCTTC. Its translation is CASSWGPLSNEQFF. The full variable domain, completed using reference TRBV5-1 and TRBJ2-1, is KAGVTQTPRYLIKTRGQQVTLSCSPISGHRSVSWYQQTPGQGLQFLFEYFSETQRNKGNFPGRFSGRQFSNSRSEMNVSTLELGDSALYLCASSWGPLSNEQFFGPGTRLTVL.

This sequence joins TRBV7-2 and TRBJ2-3, with TRBD1 matching over 7 bases. The CDR3 extends over 14 amino acids. The J segment lost 1 base and the V segment lost 4 bases, leaving 2 bases of the junction unmatched. Germline V lookup: CDR1 SGHTA, CDR2 FQGNSA. This CDR3 reads CASSSGQGTDTQYF. In DNA, the CDR3 is TGTGCCAGCAGCTCAGGACAGGGCACAGATACGCAGTATTTT. Full variable domain (missing parts from reference TRBV7-2 and TRBJ2-3): GAGVSQSPSNKVTEKGKDVELRCDPISGHTALYWYRQSLGQGLEFLIYFQGNSAPDKSGLPSDRFSAERTGGSVSTLTIQRTQQEDSAVYLCASSSGQGTDTQYFGPGTRLTVL.

This clone has a handful of counts. The chain recombines TRBV29-1 with TRBJ2-1; TRBD2 matches at 11 bases. The CDR3 spans 14 residues. The J segment lost 10 bases and the V segment lost 6 bases, leaving 11 bases of the junction unmatched. Germline assignment: CDR1 SQVTM and CDR2 ANQGSEA. The CDR3 DNA reads as TGCAGCGTATATTCTCCGGCTAGCGGGGGGGAGCAGTTCTTC. Its protein is CSVYSPASGGEQFF.